What follows are 18 T cell receptor beta chains derived from one specimen sequenced in a study of T cell responses to AZD1222 COVID-19 vaccine. Using immunoSEQ multiplex PCR, the repertoire was profiled, and TCRdb retains in-frame clones only, with some absent. Of hundreds of thousands of clones listed, approximately 94% are singletons. The sample here was peripheral blood, taken on day 0 of MenACWY control vaccination. The receptors derive from an adult in good health.

The chain couples TRBV24-1 to TRBJ2-3; maybe TRBD2 (6 bases). Germline V lookup: CDR1 KGHDR, CDR2 SFDVKD. The germline V and J ends were trimmed by 6 bases and 3 bases, with 9 bases remaining between them. This CDR3 is built from 13 residues. CDR3: CATSWGRTDTQYF. CDR3 nucleotides: TGTGCCACCAGTTGGGGGAGGACAGATACGCAGTATTTT.

This clone was found once. The gene calls are TRBV5-1 and TRBJ1-2; maybe TRBD1 (5 bases). The CDR3 covers 16 residues. The germline V gene encodes CDR1 SGHRS and CDR2 YFSETQ. V was pared by 0 bases and J by 0 bases, with 12 bases between. The CDR3 DNA reads as TGCGCCAGCAGCTTGGCCGACGGGGCGACTAACTATGGCTACACCTTC. This translates into CASSLADGATNYGYTF.

The J gene is TRBJ2-1, the V gene TRBV28; D perhaps matches TRBD1 (6 bases). V lost 3 bases and J 2 bases, leaving 8 bases between the germline ends. Looked up from germline, CDR1 is MDHEN and CDR2 is SYDVKM. The CDR3 totals 14 residues. The CDR3 coding sequence is TGTGCCAGCAGTTTTACAGGGACCTACAATGAGCAGTTCTTC. Its protein is CASSFTGTYNEQFF.

The chain carries TRBV6-5 and TRBJ1-1, with D maybe TRBD1 (6 bases). CDR3 length: 14 residues. Germline V CDR1 and CDR2: MNHEY, SVGAGI. Trimming took 5 bases from V and 6 from J, leaving 16 bases between them. DNA of the CDR3: TGTGCCAGCAGTCAACAGGGCAGAAAATCTGAAGCTTTCTTT. This gives the protein CASSQQGRKSEAFF.

This chain connects TRBV9 to TRBJ2-1; no clear D. The germline V gene has CDR1 SGDLS and CDR2 YYNGEE. The CDR3 has 15 residues. Trimming removed 3 bases at V and 2 bases at J, with 12 bases between. For the CDR3, the DNA is TGTGCCAGCAGCGACCGGGCCCCTCCCTACAATGAGCAGTTCTTC. This translates into CASSDRAPPYNEQFF.

The V gene is TRBV28, the J gene TRBJ2-5, with TRBD1 as a possible D gene (6 bases). V was pared by 3 bases and J by 1 base, with 12 bases between. The CDR3 length is 15 residues. CDR1 is MDHEN and CDR2 is SYDVKM in the germline V gene. CDR3 DNA sequence: TGTGCCAGCAGTTTCATTGGGGGCTTCCAAGAGACCCAGTACTTC. It specifies CASSFIGGFQETQYF. The full variable domain, its missing parts supplied by reference TRBV28 and TRBJ2-5, is DVKVTQSSRYLVKRTGEKVFLECVQDMDHENMFWYRQDPGLGLRLIYFSYDVKMKEKGDIPEGYSVSREKKERFSLILESASTNQTSMYLCASSFIGGFQETQYFGPGTRLLVL.

The chain carries TRBV7-9 and TRBJ2-7, with 8 bases lining up with TRBD1. V dropped 5 bases and J dropped 5; count of bases not matched to a gene: 2. Germline-derived CDR1 and CDR2 are SEHNR and FQNEAQ (reference sequence). This CDR3 comprises 12 residues. For the CDR3, the DNA is TGTGCCAGCAGCACGACAGGGGACGAGCAGTACTTC. It codes for CASSTTGDEQYF.

This clone appeared a single time. CDR3 amino acids: CASSRTGVGNQPQHF. The DNA for the CDR3 is TGCGCCAGCAGCCGAACAGGGGTCGGGAATCAGCCCCAGCATTTT. The genes are TRBV4-1 and TRBJ1-5, with 7 bases matching TRBD1. The CDR3 loop spans 15 amino acids. J was trimmed by 4 bases and V by 4 bases; bases with no gene match: 7. Germline V lookup: CDR1 MGHRA, CDR2 YSYEKL.

This clone was seen once. This rearrangement joins TRBV29-1 to TRBJ1-2; 8 bases fit TRBD1. The CDR3 extends over 13 amino acids. Germline lookup yields CDR1 SQVTM and CDR2 ANQGSEA. J gave up 8 bases and V 5 bases, and 10 bases lay outside the gene matches. As DNA, the CDR3 is TGCAGCGTTCTCCGGGACAGGCGAATGGGCTACACCTTC. Translating gives CSVLRDRRMGYTF.

This clone was picked up one time. The chain uses TRBV28 and TRBJ1-6, with a tentative D call TRBD1 (5 bases). The length of the CDR3 is 13 residues. Trimming stripped 3 bases from V and 10 bases from J, with 10 bases between. CDR1 and CDR2 (germline): MDHEN, SYDVKM. CDR3 amino acids: CASSLGPWSPLHF. The CDR3 nucleotides are TGTGCCAGCAGTTTGGGGCCCTGGTCACCCCTCCACTTT.

CDR3 coding DNA: TGTGCCAGCAGTTTAGTGGGGACAGGTGAAAAACTGTTTTTT. Translation gives CASSLVGTGEKLFF. The chain is built from TRBV28 and TRBJ1-4, with 8 bases aligning to TRBD1. CDR3 length: 14 amino acids. V shed 2 bases and J 7 bases; nucleotides not matched to a gene: 3. CDR1 and CDR2 from the germline V gene are MDHEN and SYDVKM.

The chain links TRBV5-1 to TRBJ1-4; the D gene is possibly TRBD1 (6 bases). This CDR3 has 17 amino acids. Germline V gene sequence: CDR1 SGHRS, CDR2 YFSETQ. Trimming removed 4 bases from V and 5 bases from J, with 21 bases in between. The CDR3 nucleotides are TGCGCCAGCAGCGATCAACCTGGAACAGGGTTAAATGAAAAACTGTTTTTT. Translated, it gives CASSDQPGTGLNEKLFF.

On this clone itself: The junction shows a germline mismatch at one end, possibly a read error. The gene calls are TRBV18 and TRBJ1-1; D gene ambiguous. Per germline, CDR1 KGHSH and CDR2 LQKENI. This CDR3 is 13 amino acids long. This chain's CDR3 is CASSPRADTEAFF. CDR3 coding DNA: TGTGCCAGCTCCCCACGTGCGGACACTGAAGCTTTCTTT.

The J gene is TRBJ2-5, the V gene TRBV7-2; D ambiguous. V dropped 1 base and J dropped 0 bases, with 12 bases sitting between them. This CDR3 comprises 16 residues. Germline V gives CDR1 SGHTA, CDR2 FQGNSA. The DNA of the CDR3 is TGTGCCAGCAGCTTAGGCCTTGTTGGGTACCAAGAGACCCAGTACTTC. Protein: CASSLGLVGYQETQYF.

This chain links TRBV2 with TRBJ1-2; possibly TRBD1 for D (5 bases). Trimming removed 5 bases at V and 3 bases at J, with 13 bases between. Germline CDR1 reads SNHLY; CDR2 reads FYNNEI. CDR3 length equals 14 residues. The CDR3 region has the DNA TGTGCCAGCAGTACTGGGACGGGGGACTATGGCTACACCTTC. It translates to CASSTGTGDYGYTF.

CDR3 nucleotide sequence: TGTGCCAGCAGCCAACGTTCCGTCGGGGGGGTGTACAATGAGCAGTTCTTC. It specifies CASSQRSVGGVYNEQFF. The chain links TRBV3-1 (or the pseudogene TRBV3-2) to TRBJ2-1; 8 nucleotides line up with TRBD2. CDR1 is LGHDT and CDR2 is YNNKEL in the germline V gene (reference sequence). Losses at the gene ends were 2 bases for V and 4 bases for J; bases not matched to a gene: 10. This CDR3 is 17 amino acids long.

This sequence joins TRBV6-5 and TRBJ2-4; 11 nucleotides match TRBD1. V gave up 2 bases and J gave up 4 bases; unmatched junction bases: 1. Germline CDR1 MNHEY, CDR2 SVGAGI. This CDR3 spans 15 amino acids. CDR3 DNA sequence: TGTGCCAGCAGTTACCGGGACAGGGGGAAAAACATTCAGTACTTC. This sequence encodes CASSYRDRGKNIQYF.

This clone was seen once. The chain uses TRBV7-9 and TRBJ2-5; D gene unclear. Germline assignment: CDR1 SEHNR and CDR2 FQNEAQ (reference sequence). Trimming stripped 4 bases from V and 5 bases from J, with 2 bases between. The CDR3 spans 10 residues. In DNA, the CDR3 is TGTGCCAGCAGCTCCGAGACCCAGTACTTC. It yields the protein CASSSETQYF.